Included here is one T cell receptor (beta chain) sequence, with context. Profiled with immunoSEQ multiplex PCR; TCRdb holds only in-frame clones, not every one. The sample comprises about 520,000 clones, roughly 80% of which are singletons, and approximately 12% rests with the top ten. The CDR3 extends over 17 amino acids. Germline CDR1 reads MGHRA; CDR2 reads YSYEKL. V shed 0 bases and J 4 bases; nucleotides not matched to a gene: 4. The entry originates in a study of shared clonotypes between healthy human individuals. Source material: PBMCs. This clonotype was obtained from a woman aged 40 to 49 in good health. Some clones in this sample may be carry-over from other donors' samples. The rearrangement joins TRBV4-1 to TRBJ2-1, with 12 bases matching TRBD2. CDR3 nucleotides: TGCGCCAGCAGCCAAGAGTCGGGACTAGCGGGTTACAATGAGCAGTTCTTC. It specifies CASSQESGLAGYNEQFF.